This record looks at one T cell receptor (beta chain) sequence and its context. Amplified material comprised TCR beta CDR3 regions derived from RNA transcripts. A first-round RT-PCR used HTBI primers, followed by a second-round multiplex PCR. TCRdb reprocessed the multiplex PCR reads via MiXCR and lists one record per CDR3 protein. This sample has 600,000 to 650,000 distinct CDR3 sequences, with 22% found just once. Germline loops: CDR1 DFQATT, CDR2 SNEGSKA (reference sequence). V lost 7 bases and J lost 5; bases outside the gene matches: 7. The CDR3 has 13 amino acids. The data were obtained in a study of Graves' ophthalmopathy and Graves' hyperthyroidism.

The clonotype originates from a woman aged 18-30 years with stable Graves' hyperthyroidism. Some clones in this sample may be carry-over from other donors' samples. Sequences were obtained from peripheral blood. The chain combines TRBV20-1 with TRBJ2-5; 10 bases line up with TRBD2. The CDR3 protein is CSVRLAGSETQYF. The CDR3 nucleotides read TGCAGTGTCAGACTAGCGGGTTCCGAGACCCAGTACTTC.